This T cell receptor (beta chain) came from a study of cytomegalovirus exposure and HLA in healthy donors. Separate from the approximately 670-subject first cohort, the roughly 110-subject validation cohort was the one that the donors belonged to. Of note for this clone: Its antigen is unknown.

Method: immunoSEQ multiplex PCR; TCRdb's copy keeps in-frame clones and lacks some. The sample consists of about 150,000 clones, less than 90% of them appearing once. Study observations and caveats: Among the CMV-associated chains, a few were confirmed in vitro as specific for CMV antigens.

This CDR3 contains 15 residues. The V and J ends lost 5 bases and 7 bases, in that order; junction bases with no gene match: 3. CDR1 is SGHNT and CDR2 is YENEEA in the germline V gene. This receptor was obtained from a man in his late teens or twenties in good health and CMV-seropositive. What was sequenced was PBMCs. This chain connects TRBV11-3 to TRBJ2-1; TRBD2 matches 15 bases. The CDR3 is CASSPGTSGGNEQFF. The CDR3 DNA is TGTGCCAGCAGCCCCGGGACTAGCGGGGGGAATGAGCAGTTCTTC.